This TCR beta chain derives from a study of cytomegalovirus exposure and HLA in healthy donors. Study-level results: Associated with HLA alleles at 0.05 false discovery rate in a later analysis were approximately 17,000 TCR beta sequences.

PCR amplification relied on 60 Vbeta primers (plus 13 Jbeta primers). The protocol was immunoSEQ multiplex PCR, while the TCRdb copy is restricted to in-frame clones and leaves out a portion. The data contain 150,000 to 200,000 clones, approximately 80% of them singletons. CDR3 length: 16 residues. Germline values: CDR1 SGHKS, CDR2 YYEKEE (reference sequence). The ends were cut back, 3 bases at V and 1 base at J, with 16 bases in the middle. To note about this clone: Antigen unknown.

The V and J genes are TRBV5-5 and TRBJ2-5, with D possibly matching TRBD1 (5 bases). This TCR was recovered from a woman aged 25 to 39 in good health and CMV-seronegative. The source material was PBMCs. The CDR3 nucleotides are TGTGCCAGCAGCTCCAGCCAAGGGGCCGGCCAAGAGACCCAGTACTTC. Its protein is CASSSSQGAGQETQYF.